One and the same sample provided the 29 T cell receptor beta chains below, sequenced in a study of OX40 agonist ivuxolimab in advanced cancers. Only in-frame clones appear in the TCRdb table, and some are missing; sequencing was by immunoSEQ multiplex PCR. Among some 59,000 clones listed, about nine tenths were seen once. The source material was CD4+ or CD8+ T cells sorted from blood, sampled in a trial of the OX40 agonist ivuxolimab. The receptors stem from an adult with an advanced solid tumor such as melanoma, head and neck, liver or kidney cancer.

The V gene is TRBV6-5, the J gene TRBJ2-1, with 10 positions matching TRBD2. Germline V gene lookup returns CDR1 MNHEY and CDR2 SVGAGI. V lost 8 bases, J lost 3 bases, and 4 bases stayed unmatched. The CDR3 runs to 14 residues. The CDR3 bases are TGTGCCAGCGGCGGGACTAGCGACTACAATGAGCAGTTCTTC. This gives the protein CASGGTSDYNEQFF.

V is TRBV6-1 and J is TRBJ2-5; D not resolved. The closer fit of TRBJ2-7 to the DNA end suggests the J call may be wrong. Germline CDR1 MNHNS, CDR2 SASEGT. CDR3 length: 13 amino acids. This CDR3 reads CASSGLRTYEQYF. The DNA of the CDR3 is TGTGCCAGCAGTGGCCTTCGGACGTACGAGCAGTACTTC.

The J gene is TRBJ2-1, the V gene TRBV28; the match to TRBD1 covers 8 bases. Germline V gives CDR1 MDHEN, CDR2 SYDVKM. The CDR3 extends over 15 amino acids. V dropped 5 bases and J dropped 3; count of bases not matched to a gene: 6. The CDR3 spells CASSKTGTGYNEQFF. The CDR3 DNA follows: TGTGCCAGCAGTAAGACCGGGACAGGCTACAATGAGCAGTTCTTC.

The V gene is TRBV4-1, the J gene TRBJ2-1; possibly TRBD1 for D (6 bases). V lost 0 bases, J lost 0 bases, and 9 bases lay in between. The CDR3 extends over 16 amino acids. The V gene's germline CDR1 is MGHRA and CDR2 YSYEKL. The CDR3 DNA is TGCGCCAGCAGCCAAGAGGGGACACACTCCTACAATGAGCAGTTCTTC. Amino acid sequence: CASSQEGTHSYNEQFF.

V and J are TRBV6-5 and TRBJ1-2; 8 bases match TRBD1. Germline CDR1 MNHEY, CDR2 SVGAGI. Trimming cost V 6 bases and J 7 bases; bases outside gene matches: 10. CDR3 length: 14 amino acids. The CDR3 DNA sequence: TGTGCCAGCAGACAACAAACAGGGGGAAGTGGCTACACCTTC. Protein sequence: CASRQQTGGSGYTF.

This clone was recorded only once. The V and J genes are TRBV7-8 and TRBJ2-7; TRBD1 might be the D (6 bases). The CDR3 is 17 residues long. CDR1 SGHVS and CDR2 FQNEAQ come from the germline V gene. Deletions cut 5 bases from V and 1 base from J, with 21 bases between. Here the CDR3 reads CASSAPREQGRSYEQYF. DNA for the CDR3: TGTGCCAGCAGCGCACCGAGGGAGCAGGGGCGATCCTACGAGCAGTACTTC.

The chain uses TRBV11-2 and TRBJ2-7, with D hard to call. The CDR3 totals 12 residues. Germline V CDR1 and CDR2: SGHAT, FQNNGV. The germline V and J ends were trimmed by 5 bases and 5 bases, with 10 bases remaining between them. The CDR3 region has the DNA TGTGCCAGCAGCCCTAGAGGCAACGAGCAGTACTTC. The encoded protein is CASSPRGNEQYF.

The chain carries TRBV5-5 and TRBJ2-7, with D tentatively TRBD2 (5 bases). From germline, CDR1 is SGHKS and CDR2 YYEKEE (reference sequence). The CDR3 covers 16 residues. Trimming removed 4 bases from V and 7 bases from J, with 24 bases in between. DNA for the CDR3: TGTGCCAGCAGCGCCCGGGTCTTACTAAACACGGGGGAGCAGTACTTC. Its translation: CASSARVLLNTGEQYF.

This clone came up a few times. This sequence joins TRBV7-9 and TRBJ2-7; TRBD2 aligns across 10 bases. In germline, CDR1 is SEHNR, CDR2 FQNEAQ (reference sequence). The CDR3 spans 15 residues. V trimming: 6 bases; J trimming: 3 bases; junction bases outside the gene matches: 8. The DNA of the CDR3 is TGTGCCAGCAGGTATCAAGCGGGAGGGCACTACGAGCAGTACTTC. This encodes CASRYQAGGHYEQYF.

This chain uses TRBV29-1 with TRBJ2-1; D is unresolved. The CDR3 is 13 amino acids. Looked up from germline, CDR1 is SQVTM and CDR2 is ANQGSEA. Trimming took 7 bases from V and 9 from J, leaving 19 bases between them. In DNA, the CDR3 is TGCAGCGCCCTGGCCGTAGGTCTGATTGAGCAGTTCTTC. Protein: CSALAVGLIEQFF.

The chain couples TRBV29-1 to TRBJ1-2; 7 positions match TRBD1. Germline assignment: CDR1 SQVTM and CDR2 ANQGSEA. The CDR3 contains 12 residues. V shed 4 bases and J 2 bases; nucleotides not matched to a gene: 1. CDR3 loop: CSVVTGNYGYTF. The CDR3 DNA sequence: TGCAGCGTTGTGACAGGGAACTATGGCTACACCTTC.

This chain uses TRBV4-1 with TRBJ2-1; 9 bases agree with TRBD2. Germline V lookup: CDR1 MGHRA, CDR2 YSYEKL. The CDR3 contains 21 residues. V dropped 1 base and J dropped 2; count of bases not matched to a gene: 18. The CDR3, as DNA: TGCGCCAGCAGCCAAGTCCCATTCTTGGCGGGAGGGCCGCGGACCTACAATGAGCAGTTCTTC. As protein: CASSQVPFLAGGPRTYNEQFF.

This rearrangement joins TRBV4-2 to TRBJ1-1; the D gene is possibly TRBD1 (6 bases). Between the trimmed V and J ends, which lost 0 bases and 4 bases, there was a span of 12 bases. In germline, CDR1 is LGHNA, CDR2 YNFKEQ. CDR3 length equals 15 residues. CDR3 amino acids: CASSQEVQGLTEAFF. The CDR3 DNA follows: TGTGCCAGCAGCCAAGAGGTGCAGGGGCTCACTGAAGCTTTCTTT.

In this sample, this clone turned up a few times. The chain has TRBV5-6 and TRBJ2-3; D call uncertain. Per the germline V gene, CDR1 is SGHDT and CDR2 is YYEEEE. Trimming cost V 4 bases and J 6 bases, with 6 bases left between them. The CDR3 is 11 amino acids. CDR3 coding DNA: TGTGCCAGCAGCCTATACGATACGCAGTATTTT. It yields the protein CASSLYDTQYF.

DNA for the CDR3: TGTGCCAGCAGCTGGCGTAGGGGGCCGGCCGGGAACACTGAAGCTTTCTTT. This sequence encodes CASSWRRGPAGNTEAFF. The chain links TRBV7-8 to TRBJ1-1; TRBD1 matches 7 bases. The junction had 12 bases not matched to a gene; V was cut back by 4 bases and J by 1 base. This CDR3 contains 17 residues. Germline loops: CDR1 SGHVS, CDR2 FQNEAQ.

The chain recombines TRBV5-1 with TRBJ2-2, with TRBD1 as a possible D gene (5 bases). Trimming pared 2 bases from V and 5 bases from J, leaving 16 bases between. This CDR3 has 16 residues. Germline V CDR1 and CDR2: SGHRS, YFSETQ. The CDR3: CASSFEGAAGTGELFF. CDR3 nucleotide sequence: TGCGCCAGCAGCTTTGAAGGGGCAGCTGGTACCGGGGAGCTGTTTTTT.

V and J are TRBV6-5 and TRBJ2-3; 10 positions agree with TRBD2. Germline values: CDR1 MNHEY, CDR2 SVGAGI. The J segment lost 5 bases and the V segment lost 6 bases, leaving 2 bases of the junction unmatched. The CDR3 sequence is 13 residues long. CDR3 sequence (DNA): TGTGCCAGCAGCAGACTAGCGGGAGATACGCAGTATTTT. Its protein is CASSRLAGDTQYF.

CDR3 DNA sequence: TGTGCCACCAGCAGTCGTCCGAGCGTTGAAGGCTACAATGAGCAGTTCTTC. It specifies CATSSRPSVEGYNEQFF. J is TRBJ2-1 and V is TRBV15; D is uncertain. V was clipped by 3 bases and J by 3 bases, with 18 bases between them. The CDR3 is 17 residues long. CDR1 is LNHNV and CDR2 is YYDKDF in the germline V gene (reference sequence).

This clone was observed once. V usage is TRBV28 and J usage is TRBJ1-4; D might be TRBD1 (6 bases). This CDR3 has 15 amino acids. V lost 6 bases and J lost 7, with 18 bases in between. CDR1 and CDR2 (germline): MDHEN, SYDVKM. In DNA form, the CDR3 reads TGTGCCAGCAGCAACGCACAGGGATCCGCTGAAAAACTGTTTTTT. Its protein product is CASSNAQGSAEKLFF. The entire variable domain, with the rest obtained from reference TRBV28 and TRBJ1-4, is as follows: DVKVTQSSRYLVKRTGEKVFLECVQDMDHENMFWYRQDPGLGLRLIYFSYDVKMKEKGDIPEGYSVSREKKERFSLILESASTNQTSMYLCASSNAQGSAEKLFFGSGTQLSVL.

The CDR3 region is CASSQETHGSGGEQYF. As DNA, the CDR3 is TGTGCCAGCAGCCAAGAGACACACGGGTCGGGGGGCGAGCAGTACTTC. The V call is TRBV5-4, the J call TRBJ2-7; 7 bases are shared with TRBD2. Germline assignment: CDR1 SGHNT and CDR2 YYREEE (reference sequence). The CDR3 extends over 16 amino acids. The trim removed 4 bases at V and 6 bases at J, leaving 16 bases unmatched.

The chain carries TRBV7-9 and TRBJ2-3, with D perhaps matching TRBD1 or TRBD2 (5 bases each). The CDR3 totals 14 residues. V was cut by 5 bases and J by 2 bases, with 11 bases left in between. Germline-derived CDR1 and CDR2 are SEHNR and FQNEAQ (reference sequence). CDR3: CASSVRGATDTQYF. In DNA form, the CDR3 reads TGTGCCAGCAGCGTCCGAGGGGCCACAGATACGCAGTATTTT.

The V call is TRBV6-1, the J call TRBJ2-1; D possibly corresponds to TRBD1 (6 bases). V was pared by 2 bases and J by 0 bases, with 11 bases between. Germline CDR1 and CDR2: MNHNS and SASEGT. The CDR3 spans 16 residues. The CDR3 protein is CASSEPWDNSYNEQFF. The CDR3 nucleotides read TGTGCCAGCAGTGAACCCTGGGACAACTCCTACAATGAGCAGTTCTTC.

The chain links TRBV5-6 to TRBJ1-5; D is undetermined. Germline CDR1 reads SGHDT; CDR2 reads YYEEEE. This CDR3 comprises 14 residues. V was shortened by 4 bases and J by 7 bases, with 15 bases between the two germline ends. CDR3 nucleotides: TGTGCCAGCAGCGAGCGAGGGAGAGCCCAGCCCCAGCATTTT. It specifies CASSERGRAQPQHF.

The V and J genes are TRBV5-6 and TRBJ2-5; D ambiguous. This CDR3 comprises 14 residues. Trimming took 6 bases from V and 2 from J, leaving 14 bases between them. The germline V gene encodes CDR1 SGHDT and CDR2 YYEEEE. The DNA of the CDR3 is TGTGCCAGCACCGTGGATGAAGGGCAAGAGACCCAGTACTTC. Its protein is CASTVDEGQETQYF.

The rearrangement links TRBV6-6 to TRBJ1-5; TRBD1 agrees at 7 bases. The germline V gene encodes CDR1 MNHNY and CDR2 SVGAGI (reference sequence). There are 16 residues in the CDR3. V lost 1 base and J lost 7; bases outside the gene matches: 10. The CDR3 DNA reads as TGTGCCAGCAGTTACTTGGCGGCCAGGGGGGACCAGCCCCAGCATTTT. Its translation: CASSYLAARGDQPQHF.

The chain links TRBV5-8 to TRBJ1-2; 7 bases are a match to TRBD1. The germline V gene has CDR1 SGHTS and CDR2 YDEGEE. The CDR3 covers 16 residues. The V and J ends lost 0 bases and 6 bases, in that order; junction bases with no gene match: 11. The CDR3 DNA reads TGTGCCAGCAGCTTGGCAAATGGTCTGACAGGGAATGGCTACACCTTC. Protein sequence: CASSLANGLTGNGYTF.

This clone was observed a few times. The CDR3 DNA reads TGTGCCAGCTCACCACCGGTCGGGAGGACTACAGATACGCAGTATTTT. Protein product: CASSPPVGRTTDTQYF. The chain joins TRBV18 to TRBJ2-3; 7 bases line up with TRBD2. Trimming took 0 bases from V and 3 from J; bases not matched to a gene: 6. Germline CDR1 KGHSH, CDR2 LQKENI. The CDR3 runs to 16 residues. The full variable domain, in which reference TRBV18 and TRBJ2-3 provide the parts outside the CDR3, is NAGVMQNPRHLVRRRGQEARLRCSPMKGHSHVYWYRQLPEEGLKFMVYLQKENIIDESGMPKERFSAEFPKEGPSILRIQQVVRGDSAAYFCASSPPVGRTTDTQYFGPGTRLTVL.

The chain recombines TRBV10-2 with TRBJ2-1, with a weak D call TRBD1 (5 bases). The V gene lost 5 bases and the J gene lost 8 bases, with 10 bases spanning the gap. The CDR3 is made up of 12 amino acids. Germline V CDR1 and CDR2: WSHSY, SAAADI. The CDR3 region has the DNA TGCGCCAGCAGTCGACAGTCCGATGAGCAGTTCTTC. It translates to CASSRQSDEQFF.

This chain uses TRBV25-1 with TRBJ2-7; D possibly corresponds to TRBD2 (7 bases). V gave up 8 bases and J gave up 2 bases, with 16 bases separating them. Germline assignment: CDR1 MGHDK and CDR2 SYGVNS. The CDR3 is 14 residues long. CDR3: CASGGDIPTYEQYF. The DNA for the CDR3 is TGTGCCAGCGGGGGGGACATCCCAACCTACGAGCAGTACTTC.